This T cell receptor beta chain stems from a study of beta chain features in type 1 diabetes. As for the study in general: All of the samples together had 107,917,701 sorted cells examined. Study outcomes and limitations: Insertion counts at VDJ junctions were lower in type 1 diabetes patients, who also showed more deletions there. cDNA-based sequencing might over-represent cells highly expressing TCR.

Note on this clone: What it binds is not known.

All of the isolated RNA was reverse transcribed, so expressed TCRB transcripts were sequenced. The table came from immunoSEQ multiplex PCR; TCRdb's copy has only in-frame clones and leaves some out. The repertoire has about 260,000 clones, over 65% of them found once; the top ten carry about 0.051%. CDR3 length: 13 residues. V shed 0 bases and J shed 2 bases, with 7 bases lying between them. Per the germline V gene, CDR1 is GTSNPN and CDR2 is SVGIG (reference sequence). This sequence was found in a man under 40 in good health. Sequences were obtained from naive CD4+ T cells from blood. The chain couples TRBV30 to TRBJ2-5, with D unclear. As DNA, the CDR3 is TGTGCCTGGAGTGTCCACAGTCAAGAGACCCAGTACTTC. Amino acids: CAWSVHSQETQYF. Using reference TRBV30 and TRBJ2-5 for the parts outside the CDR3, the full variable domain is SQTIHQWPATLVQPVGSPLSLECTVEGTSNPNLYWYRQAAGRGLQLLFYSVGIGQISSEVPQNLSASRPQDRQFILSSKKLLLSDSGFYLCAWSVHSQETQYFGPGTRLLVL.